These 12 T cell receptor beta chains were all obtained from the same sample, sequenced in a study of response to subunit inactivated influenza vaccine. One entry per CDR3 protein results from TCRdb running MiXCR on the RT-PCR reads. The sample contains 550,000 to 800,000 distinct CDR3 sequences, around a sixth of which appear only once. Sequences were derived from PBMCs from blood, sampled 11 to 12 days after vaccination. These TCRs come from a man aged 50 to 60 who received an inactivated influenza vaccine.

This clonotype was observed a handful of times. V is TRBV7-2 and J is TRBJ2-2, with D hard to call. V lost 2 bases and J lost 7, with 14 bases in between. Per germline, CDR1 SGHTA and CDR2 FQGNSA. CDR3 size: 15 residues. DNA for the CDR3: TGTGCCAGCAGCTTAAACGGGCAATCTGGCGGGGAGCTGTTTTTT. Protein sequence: CASSLNGQSGGELFF.

The V gene is TRBV30, the J gene TRBJ1-5; D unresolved. This CDR3 comprises 13 residues. CDR1 is GTSNPN and CDR2 is SVGIG in the germline V gene (reference sequence). Trimming took off 2 bases at V and 4 bases at J, with 9 bases between the two ends. CDR3 nucleotide sequence: TGTGCCTGGAGTCGTCAAGCAAATCAGCCCCAGCATTTT. Protein sequence: CAWSRQANQPQHF.

This clonotype was counted once. The chain combines TRBV20-1 with TRBJ2-7, with 7 positions matching TRBD1. Germline-derived CDR1 and CDR2 are DFQATT and SNEGSKA (reference sequence). J was trimmed by 3 bases and V by 2 bases; bases with no gene match: 4. The CDR3 runs to 13 residues. The CDR3 loop reads CSARRQGLYEQYF. In DNA form, the CDR3 reads TGCAGTGCTAGAAGACAGGGTCTCTACGAGCAGTACTTC.

V is TRBV18 and J is TRBJ2-1, with D perhaps TRBD1 or TRBD2 (5 bases each). Germline V lookup: CDR1 KGHSH, CDR2 LQKENI. The CDR3 is 16 amino acids. With 3 bases removed from V and 6 bases from J, the gap between germline ends came to 18 bases. The CDR3 is CASSPLQWTGGNEQFF. The CDR3 region has the DNA TGTGCCAGCTCACCCCTTCAGTGGACTGGGGGCAATGAGCAGTTCTTC.

Ten or more counts support this clonotype. This chain connects TRBV9 to TRBJ2-1, with 10 bases that match TRBD2. The CDR3 is made up of 16 amino acids. V trimming: 1 base; J trimming: 4 bases; junction bases outside the gene matches: 5. The germline CDR1 and CDR2 sequences are SGDLS and YYNGEE. CDR3 coding DNA: TGTGCCAGCAGCGTACCGGGACTAGCGATGTACAATGAGCAGTTCTTC. Its translation is CASSVPGLAMYNEQFF.

This clonotype occurred a few times. This chain links TRBV27 with TRBJ2-7; no reliable D call. The CDR3 sequence is 13 residues long. V lost 2 bases, J lost 4 bases, and 9 bases lay in between. Germline lookup yields CDR1 MNHEY and CDR2 SMNVEV (reference sequence). Here the CDR3 DNA reads TGTGCCAGCAGTTTAAGAGATACATACGAGCAGTACTTC. Translating it yields CASSLRDTYEQYF.

V gene TRBV12-3 or TRBV12-4 combines with J gene TRBJ2-1; maybe TRBD2 (5 bases). Trimming took 2 bases from V and 10 from J, leaving 24 bases between them. The CDR3 totals 17 residues. For the CDR3, the DNA is TGTGCCAGCAGTTTAAGAGAGGGCCGTCCGACACACGGAGAGCAGTTCTTC. It is translated as CASSLREGRPTHGEQFF.

This chain connects TRBV29-1 to TRBJ2-1, with D hard to call. The CDR3 covers 14 residues. V was shortened by 4 bases and J by 4 bases, with 14 bases between the two germline ends. Germline lookup yields CDR1 SQVTM and CDR2 ANQGSEA. DNA of the CDR3: TGCAGCGTTGTTGATGTAACCCGATACAATGAGCAGTTCTTC. Translating gives CSVVDVTRYNEQFF.

This clonotype was counted at least ten times. The V call is TRBV19, the J call TRBJ2-3, with 8 bases matching TRBD2. The J segment lost 0 bases and the V segment lost 9 bases, leaving 5 bases of the junction unmatched. This CDR3 has 14 amino acids. The germline CDR1 and CDR2 sequences are LNHDA and SQIVND (reference sequence). In DNA, the CDR3 is TGTGCCAGCAGCATAGCGGGAAGCACAGATACGCAGTATTTT. This translates into CASSIAGSTDTQYF. The full variable domain, its missing parts supplied by reference TRBV19 and TRBJ2-3, is DGGITQSPKYLFRKEGQNVTLSCEQNLNHDAMYWYRQDPGQGLRLIYYSQIVNDFQKGDIAEGYSVSREKKESFPLTVTSAQKNPTAFYLCASSIAGSTDTQYFGPGTRLTVL.

This clonotype has more than one count but fewer than ten. Sequence at one end of the junction differs from germline and may be a read error. The chain recombines TRBV6-1 with TRBJ1-2, with D possibly TRBD1 on 5 matching bases. There are 11 residues in the CDR3. The germline V gene encodes CDR1 MNHNS and CDR2 SASEGT. In DNA form, the CDR3 reads TGTGCCAGTATGATTGACAGAATTTTCGCCTTC. Amino acid sequence: CASMIDRIFAF.

The V call is TRBV30, the J call TRBJ1-5, with 7 bases fitting TRBD1. The CDR3 spans 15 residues. Germline trimming cut 7 bases from V and 0 bases from J; bases unmatched to any gene: 9. Germline CDR1 and CDR2: GTSNPN and SVGIG (reference sequence). The CDR3 DNA sequence: TGTGCCTACGGGACAGATCGTAATAGCAATCAGCCCCAGCATTTT. Residues: CAYGTDRNSNQPQHF.

The V call is TRBV5-1, the J call TRBJ2-3; D call uncertain. Trimming removed 0 bases from V and 8 bases from J, with 4 bases in between. CDR1 is SGHRS and CDR2 is YFSETQ in the germline V gene. The CDR3 consists of 11 residues. The CDR3 reads CASSLESTQYF. DNA for the CDR3: TGCGCCAGCAGCTTGGAGTCTACGCAGTATTTT. Together with reference TRBV5-1 and TRBJ2-3, the CDR3 gives the full variable domain: KAGVTQTPRYLIKTRGQQVTLSCSPISGHRSVSWYQQTPGQGLQFLFEYFSETQRNKGNFPGRFSGRQFSNSRSEMNVSTLELGDSALYLCASSLESTQYFGPGTRLTVL.